The 15 T cell receptor beta chains below all came from one sample that was sequenced in a study of regulatory T cells in long-lasting Graves disease. iRepertoire HTBI primers and Arm-PCR of CDR3 regions built TCR beta libraries. From the multiplex PCR reads, TCRdb called clonotypes with MiXCR, one entry per CDR3 protein. The sample includes a few hundred thousand distinct CDR3 sequences, around 15% of them seen just once. Described time point: newly diagnosed GD, antithyroid drugs for less than 3 months. PBMCs were the source of the RNA used for TCR sequencing. This sample was shared with a second study, whose subject was T cells in Graves' hyperthyroidism and ophthalmopathy.

The specimen was peripheral blood mononuclear cells (PBMCs), collected at new diagnosis, from a patient treated with antithyroid drugs. These receptors all come from a man aged 35 to 55 with Graves disease.

The rearrangement joins TRBV2 to TRBJ1-1; D is perhaps TRBD1 (6 bases). The CDR3 is 15 residues long. CDR1 is SNHLY, CDR2 FYNNEI, per germline. Trimming took 8 bases from V and 3 from J, leaving 19 bases between them. CDR3 sequence: CASLIFEGGHTEAFF. The CDR3 bases are TGTGCCAGCCTGATCTTCGAAGGGGGGCACACTGAAGCTTTCTTT.

The genes are TRBV20-1 and TRBJ1-1; D is unclear. Germline V gene data show CDR1 as DFQATT and CDR2 as SNEGSKA (reference sequence). V was trimmed by 3 bases and J by 11 bases, leaving 22 bases between them. The CDR3 totals 14 residues. CDR3 sequence reads: CSARRDYTRVGAFF. CDR3 nucleotides: TGCAGTGCTAGGAGAGATTACACGAGGGTTGGGGCTTTCTTT.

This clonotype was counted only a few times. V is TRBV5-5 and J is TRBJ1-4; D not resolved. With 2 bases removed from V and 0 bases from J, the gap between germline ends came to 11 bases. The CDR3 consists of 16 residues. Looked up from germline, CDR1 is SGHKS and CDR2 is YYEKEE (reference sequence). CDR3 residues: CASSFLGIPTNEKLFF. The CDR3 region has the DNA TGTGCCAGCAGCTTTTTGGGGATCCCAACTAATGAAAAACTGTTTTTT.

This clonotype showed up many times. The rearrangement uses TRBV20-1 and TRBJ1-1, with a weak D call TRBD1 (5 bases). This CDR3 comprises 18 residues. The germline V gene encodes CDR1 DFQATT and CDR2 SNEGSKA (reference sequence). Trimming left V 0 bases short and J 5 bases short, with 25 bases between. CDR3 nucleotides: TGCAGTGCTAGAGATCCGTTTTTTCCAGGGCATACGTTTACTGAAGCTTTCTTT. It translates to CSARDPFFPGHTFTEAFF.

To note about this clonotype: A much larger clone differs from this one at a single base, so this may be a read error. V and J are TRBV2 and TRBJ2-3; D uncertain. The CDR3 has 15 amino acids. Per germline, CDR1 SNHLY and CDR2 FYNNEI. With 2 bases removed from V and 1 base from J, the gap between germline ends came to 10 bases. CDR3 protein: CASSERTRGTDTQYF. The CDR3 bases are TGTGCCAGCAGTGAACGGACCCGGGGCACAGATACGCAGTATTTT.

This clonotype was observed many times. V usage is TRBV7-3 and J usage is TRBJ2-1; D gene unclear. The CDR3 has 13 residues. The V and J ends lost 1 base and 7 bases respectively, with 8 bases between them. The V gene's germline CDR1 is SGHTA and CDR2 FQGTGA. This CDR3 reads CASSLSPRNEQFF. CDR3 bases: TGTGCCAGCAGCTTAAGTCCGCGAAATGAGCAGTTCTTC. The variable domain in full, completed from reference TRBV7-3 and TRBJ2-1, reads GAGVSQTPSNKVTEKGKYVELRCDPISGHTALYWYRQSLGQGPEFLIYFQGTGAADDSGLPNDRFFAVRPEGSVSTLKIQRTERGDSAVYLCASSLSPRNEQFFGPGTRLTVL.

There are many counts of this clonotype. CDR3 amino acids: CASSTGTVVGFGNQPQHF. The CDR3 DNA reads as TGTGCCAGTAGTACGGGGACAGTCGTCGGTTTCGGCAATCAGCCCCAGCATTTT. The chain combines TRBV19 with TRBJ1-5; 7 nucleotides line up with TRBD1. Trimming removed 4 bases from V and 2 bases from J; junction bases left unmatched: 14. From germline, CDR1 is LNHDA and CDR2 SQIVND (reference sequence). The CDR3 extends over 18 amino acids.

This clonotype occurred a few times. The V gene is TRBV6-5, the J gene TRBJ2-2; D gene ambiguous. V dropped 2 bases and J dropped 3 bases, with 13 bases sitting between them. The CDR3 loop spans 16 amino acids. Germline assignment: CDR1 MNHEY and CDR2 SVGAGI. The CDR3 sequence: CASSYTVGTDTGELFF. In DNA, the CDR3 is TGTGCCAGCAGTTACACTGTGGGTACGGACACCGGGGAGCTGTTTTTT.

The sample holds many counts of this clonotype. The CDR3 DNA sequence: TGTGCCACCAGCGCGAACACTGAAGCTTTCTTT. This sequence encodes CATSANTEAFF. The chain carries TRBV15 and TRBJ1-1; D remains unclear. CDR1 and CDR2 from the germline V gene are LNHNV and YYDKDF (reference sequence). V was trimmed by 5 bases and J by 1 base, leaving 2 bases between them. This CDR3 comprises 11 residues.

This clonotype was recorded many times. The chain combines TRBV24-1 with TRBJ1-5; a weak D match, TRBD1 (6 bases). The CDR3 totals 16 residues. Germline CDR1 is KGHDR and CDR2 is SFDVKD. The V end was cut by 8 bases, the J end by 1 base, with 17 bases between. The CDR3 reads CATTHSGAQSNQPQHF. The CDR3 region has the DNA TGTGCCACCACCCATTCGGGGGCCCAGAGCAATCAGCCCCAGCATTTT.

This clonotype was observed at least ten times. This chain links TRBV20-1 with TRBJ2-3; D gene ambiguous. Germline CDR1 reads DFQATT; CDR2 reads SNEGSKA (reference sequence). With 3 bases removed from V and 6 bases from J, the gap between germline ends came to 10 bases. The CDR3 is 12 amino acids. This chain's CDR3 is CSARHLSDTQYF. CDR3 DNA sequence: TGCAGTGCTAGGCACTTAAGCGATACGCAGTATTTT.

This clonotype has ten or more counts. The chain is built from TRBV7-9 and TRBJ2-7; D perhaps matches TRBD1 (7 bases). Deletions cut 2 bases from V and 4 bases from J, with 12 bases between. Germline loops: CDR1 SEHNR, CDR2 FQNEAQ (reference sequence). The CDR3 loop spans 14 amino acids. The CDR3 loop reads CASSLSEGAYEQYF. The DNA of the CDR3 is TGTGCCAGCAGCTTATCGGAGGGGGCGTACGAGCAGTACTTC. Supplemented by reference TRBV7-9 and TRBJ2-7, the full variable domain reads DTGVSQNPRHKITKRGQNVTFRCDPISEHNRLYWYRQTLGQGPEFLTYFQNEAQLEKSRLLSDRFSAERPKGSFSTLEIQRTEQGDSAMYLCASSLSEGAYEQYFGPGTRLTVT.

This clonotype was seen at least ten times. The chain couples TRBV18 to TRBJ1-4; D may be TRBD1 (5 bases). Germline V gene sequence: CDR1 KGHSH, CDR2 LQKENI. The V end lost 3 bases, the J end lost 6 bases, and 17 bases lay between the germline ends. The CDR3 is made up of 16 amino acids. The CDR3 region is CASSPQIGTGDEKLFF. Here the CDR3 DNA reads TGTGCCAGCTCACCGCAGATCGGGACCGGGGATGAAAAACTGTTTTTT.

This clonotype was found many times. As DNA, the CDR3 is TGTGCCATCAGACAAGGACAGGGTCAGACCCAGTACTTC. Translation gives CAIRQGQGQTQYF. J is TRBJ2-5 and V is TRBV10-3; TRBD1 aligns across 8 bases. CDR1 is ENHRY, CDR2 SYGVKD, per germline. There are 13 residues in the CDR3. V lost 6 bases and J lost 6; bases outside the gene matches: 6.

Only a few counts were recorded for this clonotype. The chain links TRBV28 to TRBJ1-2; no clear D. This CDR3 has 13 residues. Germline CDR1 and CDR2: MDHEN and SYDVKM. V was cut by 3 bases and J by 4 bases, with 9 bases left in between. The CDR3 nucleotides read TGTGCCAGCAGTTTCCGGGGTATCTATGGCTACACCTTC. Protein: CASSFRGIYGYTF.